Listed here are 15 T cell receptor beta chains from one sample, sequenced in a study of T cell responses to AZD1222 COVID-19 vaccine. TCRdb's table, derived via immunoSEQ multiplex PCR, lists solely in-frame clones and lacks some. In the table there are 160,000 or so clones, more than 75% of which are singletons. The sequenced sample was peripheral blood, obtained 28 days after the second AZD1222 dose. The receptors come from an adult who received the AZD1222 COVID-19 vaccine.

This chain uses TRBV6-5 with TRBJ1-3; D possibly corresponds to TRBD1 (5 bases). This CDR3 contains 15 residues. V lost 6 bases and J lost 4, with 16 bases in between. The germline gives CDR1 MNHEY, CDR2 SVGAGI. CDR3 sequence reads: CASSPMGGSGNTIYF. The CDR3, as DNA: TGTGCCAGCAGCCCAATGGGGGGATCCGGAAACACCATATATTTT.

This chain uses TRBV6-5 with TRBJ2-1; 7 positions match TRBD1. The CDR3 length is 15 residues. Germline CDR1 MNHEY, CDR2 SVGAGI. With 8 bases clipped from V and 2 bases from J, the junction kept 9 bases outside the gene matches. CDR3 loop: CASCPLGTAYNEQFF. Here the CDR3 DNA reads TGTGCCAGCTGTCCTCTGGGGACAGCCTACAATGAGCAGTTCTTC.

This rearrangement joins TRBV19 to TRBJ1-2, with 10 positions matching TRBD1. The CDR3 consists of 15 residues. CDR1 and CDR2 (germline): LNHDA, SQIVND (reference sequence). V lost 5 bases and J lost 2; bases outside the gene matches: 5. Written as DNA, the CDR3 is TGTGCCAGTAGTTCGGGGACAGGGGACAACTATGGCTACACCTTC. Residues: CASSSGTGDNYGYTF.

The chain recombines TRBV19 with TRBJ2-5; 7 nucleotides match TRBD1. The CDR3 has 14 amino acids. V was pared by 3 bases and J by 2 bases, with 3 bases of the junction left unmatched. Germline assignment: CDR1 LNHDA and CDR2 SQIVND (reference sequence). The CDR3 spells CASSMTGLQETQYF. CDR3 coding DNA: TGTGCCAGTAGTATGACAGGGCTGCAAGAGACCCAGTACTTC.

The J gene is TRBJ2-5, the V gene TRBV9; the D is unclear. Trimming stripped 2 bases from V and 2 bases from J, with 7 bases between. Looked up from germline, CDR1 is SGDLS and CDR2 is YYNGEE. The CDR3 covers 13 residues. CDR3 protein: CASSVGIQETQYF. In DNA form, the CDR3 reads TGTGCCAGCAGCGTCGGCATACAAGAGACCCAGTACTTC.

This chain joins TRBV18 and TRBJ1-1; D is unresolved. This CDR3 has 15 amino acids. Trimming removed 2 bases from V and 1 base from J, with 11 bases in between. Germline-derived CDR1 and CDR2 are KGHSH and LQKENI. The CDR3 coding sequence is TGTGCCAGCTCACCATCCTTATCCGCGAACACTGAAGCTTTCTTT. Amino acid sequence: CASSPSLSANTEAFF.

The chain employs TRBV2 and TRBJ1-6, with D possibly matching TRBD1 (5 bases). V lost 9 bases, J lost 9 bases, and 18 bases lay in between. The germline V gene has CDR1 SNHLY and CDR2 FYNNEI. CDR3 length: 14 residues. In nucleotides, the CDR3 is TGTGCCAGAACCACCCAGGGAATGGGTTCACCCCTCCACTTT. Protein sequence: CARTTQGMGSPLHF.

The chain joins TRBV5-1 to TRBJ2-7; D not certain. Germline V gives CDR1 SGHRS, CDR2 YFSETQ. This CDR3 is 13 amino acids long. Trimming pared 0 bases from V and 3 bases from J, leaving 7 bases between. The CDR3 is CASSLEADYEQYF. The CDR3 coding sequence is TGCGCCAGCAGCTTGGAGGCAGACTACGAGCAGTACTTC.

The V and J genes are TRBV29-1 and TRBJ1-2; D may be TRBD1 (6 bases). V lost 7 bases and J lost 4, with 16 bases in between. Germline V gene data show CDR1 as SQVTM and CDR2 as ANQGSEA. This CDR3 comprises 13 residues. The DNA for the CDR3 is TGCAGCGCTAGGGACACGGTCTCCTATGGCTACACCTTC. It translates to CSARDTVSYGYTF.

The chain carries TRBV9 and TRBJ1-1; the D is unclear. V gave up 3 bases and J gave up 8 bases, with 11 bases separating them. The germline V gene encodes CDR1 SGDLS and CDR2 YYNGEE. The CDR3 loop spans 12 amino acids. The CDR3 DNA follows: TGTGCCAGCAGCGGGGGATATTCGGAAGCTTTCTTT. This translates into CASSGGYSEAFF. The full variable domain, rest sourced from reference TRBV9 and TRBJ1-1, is DSGVTQTPKHLITATGQRVTLRCSPRSGDLSVYWYQQSLDQGLQFLIQYYNGEERAKGNILERFSAQQFPDLHSELNLSSLELGDSALYFCASSGGYSEAFFGQGTRLTVV.

CDR3 nucleotides: TGCAGCGCCGCCACAGGGGTCCGGACTGAAGCTTTCTTT. This sequence encodes CSAATGVRTEAFF. This chain links TRBV29-1 with TRBJ1-1; 7 nucleotides agree with TRBD1. CDR1 SQVTM and CDR2 ANQGSEA come from the germline V gene. The CDR3 is made up of 13 amino acids. J gave up 5 bases and V 7 bases, and 10 bases lay outside the gene matches. Full variable domain (outside the CDR3, taken from reference TRBV29-1 and TRBJ1-1): SAVISQKPSRDICQRGTSLTIQCQVDSQVTMMFWYRQQPGQSLTLIATANQGSEATYESGFVIDKFPISRPNLTFSTLTVSNMSPEDSSIYLCSAATGVRTEAFFGQGTRLTVV.

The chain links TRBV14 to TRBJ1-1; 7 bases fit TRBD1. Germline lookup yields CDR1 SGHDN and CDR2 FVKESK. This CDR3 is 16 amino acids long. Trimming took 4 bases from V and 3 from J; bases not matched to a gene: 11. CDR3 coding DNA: TGTGCCAGCAGCCCCTACTCCGGGACAGTTGACACTGAAGCTTTCTTT. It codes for CASSPYSGTVDTEAFF. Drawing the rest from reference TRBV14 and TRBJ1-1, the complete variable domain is EAGVTQFPSHSVIEKGQTVTLRCDPISGHDNLYWYRRVMGKEIKFLLHFVKESKQDESGMPNNRFLAERTGGTYSTLKVQPAELEDSGVYFCASSPYSGTVDTEAFFGQGTRLTVV.

CDR3 DNA sequence: TGTGCCAGCAGCGTAGGGGGTTCTCGCACAGATACGCAGTATTTT. It is translated as CASSVGGSRTDTQYF. V gene TRBV9 combines with J gene TRBJ2-3; D not certain. V gave up 0 bases and J gave up 1 base, with 9 bases separating them. Germline V CDR1 and CDR2: SGDLS, YYNGEE. The CDR3 runs to 15 residues.

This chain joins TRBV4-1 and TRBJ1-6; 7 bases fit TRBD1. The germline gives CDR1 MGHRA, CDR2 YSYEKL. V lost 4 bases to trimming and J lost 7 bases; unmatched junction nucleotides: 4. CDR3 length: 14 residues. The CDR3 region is CASSRGQENSPLHF. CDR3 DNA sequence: TGCGCCAGCAGCCGCGGACAGGAGAATTCACCCCTCCACTTT.

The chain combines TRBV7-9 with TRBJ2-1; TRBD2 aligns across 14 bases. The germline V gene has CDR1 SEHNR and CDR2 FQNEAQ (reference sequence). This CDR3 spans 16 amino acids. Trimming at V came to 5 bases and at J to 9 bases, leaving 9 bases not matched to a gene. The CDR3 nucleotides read TGTGCCAGCAGCGCTAGTGGGACTAGCGGGGGTCTTGAGCAGTTCTTC. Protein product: CASSASGTSGGLEQFF.